These T cell receptor beta chains were read from a single sample in a study of cytomegalovirus exposure and HLA in healthy donors. TCRdb keeps only in-frame clones here, not all; method: immunoSEQ multiplex PCR. The sample lists about 150,000 clones; about 75% were seen once. Sequencing was carried out using PBMCs. Receptors were obtained from a man aged 18 to 29 in good health and CMV-seronegative. The conserved cysteine and the conserved F or W are not part of the CDR3 here.

TRBV4-1	TRBJ2-7	ASSYPGLAGNEQY
TRBV20-1	TRBJ2-7	SASHRLQY
TRBV4-3	TRBJ2-7	ASSQDQRDIYEQY
TRBV9	TRBJ2-2	ASSVVREGNTGELF
TRBV5-1	TRBJ2-7	ASSTGTGSSNEQY
TRBV4-3	TRBJ1-2	ASSQDLPNLNYGYT
TRBV7-2	TRBJ1-2	ASSPSRDTPLGYT
TRBV7-9	TRBJ2-5	ASSPGLAGDQAQY
TRBV28	TRBJ1-2	ASSLPTGRYGYT
TRBV27	TRBJ2-7	ASSDGGGDEQY
TRBV20-1	.	SALDRGEQY
TRBV2	TRBJ2-4	ASSENVLADPKNIQY
TRBV6-5	TRBJ1-1	ASRLGRGNTEAF
TRBV6-4	TRBJ1-6	ASRGRDVIDSPLH
TRBV7-2	TRBJ2-5	ASSFKETQY
TRBV9	TRBJ2-1	ASSPNPRRVGSGSMVEQF
TRBV27	TRBJ2-3	ASSPLSSSGRTDTQY
TRBV5-6	TRBJ2-5	ASSWDKETQY
TRBV9	TRBJ2-1	ASSVGGRGYNEQF
TRBV28	TRBJ2-1	ASSLWVAGSRNEQF
TRBV21-1	TRBJ2-5	ASRSQGKQETQY
TRBV28	TRBJ2-7	ASSRGRYYEQY
TRBV19	TRBJ2-1	ASSLGSSYNEQF
TRBV10-3	TRBJ1-1	AISEPERGRAEAF
TRBV7-6	TRBJ2-7	ASSLGRGTGSYEQY
TRBV2	TRBJ2-7	ASSPRDRGTEQY
TRBV7-8	TRBJ2-2	ASSLGSGRLLGGELF
TRBV5-4	TRBJ2-7	ASSAGEGEQY
TRBV6-5	TRBJ1-1	ASRLRENTEAF
TRBV5-1	TRBJ2-2	ASSFGAGANTGELF
TRBV5-4	TRBJ2-1	ASSLESGSHEQF
TRBV7-9	TRBJ1-1	ASTLQGFDAEAF
TRBV5-6	TRBJ1-5	ASSSRDRGGQPQH
TRBV2	TRBJ2-7	ASREGTHEQY
TRBV28	TRBJ2-3	ATTLRAGGRGTQY
TRBV7-8	TRBJ2-5	ASLPLGGKETQY
TRBV29-1	TRBJ2-1	SVELKGAIYNEQF
TRBV4-3	TRBJ1-4	ASSQEVGTGGEKLF
TRBV5-6	TRBJ2-7	ASSLWESEQY
TRBV28	TRBJ2-3	ASSPRGEGTDTQY
TRBV29-1	TRBJ1-1	SVRHVVMNTEAF
TRBV28	TRBJ2-4	ASQGWEAKNIQY
TRBV7-9	TRBJ2-1	ASSLGQIAYNEQF
TRBV4-3	TRBJ2-6	ASSQAGGGDSGANVLT
TRBV4-3	TRBJ2-5	ASSQDGTGGDQTQY
TRBV19	TRBJ1-5	ASSKGQGVTLQPQH
TRBV18	TRBJ2-7	ASSRDSYEQY
TRBV28	TRBJ1-3	ASSEDRGPAGNTIY
TRBV6-1	TRBJ2-1	ASSADRGGVGSYNEQF
TRBV30	TRBJ1-5	AWSVQGNQPQH
TRBV18	TRBJ2-7	ASSPPSGDLSYEQY
TRBV6-5	TRBJ1-1	ASSYSLWEVTEAF
TRBV13	TRBJ2-7	ASSYQGGKSYEQY
TRBV27	TRBJ2-5	ASSLGRQETQY
TRBV5-1	TRBJ1-1	ASSPQQLNTEAF
TRBV6-5	TRBJ2-7	ASSLTEGSDEQY
TRBV9	TRBJ1-2	ASSVGGLGGYT